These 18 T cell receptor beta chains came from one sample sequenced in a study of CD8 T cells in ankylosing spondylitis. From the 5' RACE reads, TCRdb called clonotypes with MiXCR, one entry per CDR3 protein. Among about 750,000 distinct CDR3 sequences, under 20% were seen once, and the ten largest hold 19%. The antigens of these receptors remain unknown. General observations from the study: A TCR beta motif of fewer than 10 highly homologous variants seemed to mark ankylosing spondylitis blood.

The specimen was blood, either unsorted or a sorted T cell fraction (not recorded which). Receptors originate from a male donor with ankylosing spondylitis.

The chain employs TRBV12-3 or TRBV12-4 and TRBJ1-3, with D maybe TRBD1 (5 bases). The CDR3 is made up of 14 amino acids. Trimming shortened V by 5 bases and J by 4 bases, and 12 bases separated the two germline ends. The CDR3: CASSDRPGGNTIYF. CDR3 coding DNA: TGTGCCAGCAGTGACAGACCGGGAGGAAACACCATATATTTT.

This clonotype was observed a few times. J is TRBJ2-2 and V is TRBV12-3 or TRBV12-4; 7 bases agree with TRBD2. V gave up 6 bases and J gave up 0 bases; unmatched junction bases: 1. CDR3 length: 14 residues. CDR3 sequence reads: CASRSGTNTGELFF. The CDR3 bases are TGTGCCAGCAGGAGCGGGACGAACACCGGGGAGCTGTTTTTT.

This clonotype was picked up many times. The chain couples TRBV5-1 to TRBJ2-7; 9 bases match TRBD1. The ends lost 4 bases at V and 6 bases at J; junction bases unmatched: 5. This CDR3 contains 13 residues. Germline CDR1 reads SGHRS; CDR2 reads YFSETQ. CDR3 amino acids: CASSPDRGREQYF. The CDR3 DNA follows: TGCGCCAGCAGCCCGGACAGGGGCCGCGAGCAGTACTTC.

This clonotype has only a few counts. CDR3 sequence (DNA): TGTGCCAGCCTAAGCGGCTCGACCTACGAGCAGTACTTC. This translates into CASLSGSTYEQYF. This chain links TRBV12-3 or TRBV12-4 with TRBJ2-7, with D maybe TRBD2 (5 bases). Trimming removed 8 bases at V and 2 bases at J, with 13 bases between. The CDR3 has 13 residues.

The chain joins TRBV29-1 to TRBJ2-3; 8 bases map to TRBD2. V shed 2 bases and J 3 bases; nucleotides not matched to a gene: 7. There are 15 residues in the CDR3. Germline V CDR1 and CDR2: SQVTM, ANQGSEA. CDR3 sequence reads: CSVELPTSVTDTQYF. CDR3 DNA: TGCAGCGTTGAACTTCCGACTAGCGTAACAGATACGCAGTATTTT.

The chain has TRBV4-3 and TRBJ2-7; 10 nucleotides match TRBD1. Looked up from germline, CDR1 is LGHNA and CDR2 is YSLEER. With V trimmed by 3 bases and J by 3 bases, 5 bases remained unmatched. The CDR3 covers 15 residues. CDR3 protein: CASSQGTGVLYEQYF. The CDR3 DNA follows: TGCGCCAGCAGCCAGGGGACAGGGGTGCTCTACGAGCAGTACTTC.

CDR3 region: CASKRGTYNEQFF. CDR3 coding DNA: TGTGCCAGCAAAAGGGGGACCTACAATGAGCAGTTCTTC. V is TRBV6-1 and J is TRBJ2-1, with D perhaps matching TRBD1 (6 bases). The CDR3 runs 13 residues. Trimming pared 7 bases from V and 2 bases from J, leaving 9 bases between. Germline V CDR1 and CDR2: MNHNS, SASEGT.

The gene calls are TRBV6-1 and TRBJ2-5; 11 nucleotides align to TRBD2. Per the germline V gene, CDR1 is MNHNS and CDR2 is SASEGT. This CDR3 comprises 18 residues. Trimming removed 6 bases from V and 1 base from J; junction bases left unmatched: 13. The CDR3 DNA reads TGTGCCAGCAGCCCCAAGGTCCGGGGACTAGCGGTCCAAGAGACCCAGTACTTC. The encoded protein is CASSPKVRGLAVQETQYF.

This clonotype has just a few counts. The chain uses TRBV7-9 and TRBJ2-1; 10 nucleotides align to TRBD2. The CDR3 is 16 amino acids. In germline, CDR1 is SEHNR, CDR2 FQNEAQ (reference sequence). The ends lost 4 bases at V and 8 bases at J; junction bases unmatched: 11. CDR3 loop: CASSSGGTSVFHEQFF. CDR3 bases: TGTGCCAGCAGCTCCGGCGGGACTAGCGTATTCCATGAGCAGTTCTTC.

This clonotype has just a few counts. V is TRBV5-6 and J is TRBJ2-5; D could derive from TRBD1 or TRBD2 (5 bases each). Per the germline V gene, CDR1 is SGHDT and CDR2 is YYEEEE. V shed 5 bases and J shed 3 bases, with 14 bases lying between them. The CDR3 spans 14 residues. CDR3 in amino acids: CASRVGTRKETQYF. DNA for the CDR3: TGTGCCAGCAGGGTAGGGACGCGAAAAGAGACCCAGTACTTC.

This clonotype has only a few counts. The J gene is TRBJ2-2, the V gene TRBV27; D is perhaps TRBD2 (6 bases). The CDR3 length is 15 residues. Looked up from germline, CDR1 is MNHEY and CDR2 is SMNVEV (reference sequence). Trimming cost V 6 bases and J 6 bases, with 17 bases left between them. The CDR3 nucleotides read TGTGCCAGCAGAAGAACCCCGGGAGATGCCGGGGAGCTGTTTTTT. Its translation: CASRRTPGDAGELFF.

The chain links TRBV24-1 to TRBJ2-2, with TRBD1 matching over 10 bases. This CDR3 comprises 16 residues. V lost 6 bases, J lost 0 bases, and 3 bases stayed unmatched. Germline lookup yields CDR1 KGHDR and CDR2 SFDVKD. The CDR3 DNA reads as TGTGCCACCAGTAGGGGGACAGGGGCGAACACCGGGGAGCTGTTTTTT. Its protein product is CATSRGTGANTGELFF.

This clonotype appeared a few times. The CDR3 nucleotides are TGTGCCAGCAGCTTAGGGGGGGCTAGCGGGATTGCTACGCAGTATTTT. This translates into CASSLGGASGIATQYF. The chain has TRBV11-2 and TRBJ2-3, with 9 bases aligning to TRBD2. The CDR3 runs to 16 residues. Trimming cost V 1 base and J 8 bases; bases outside gene matches: 10. Germline CDR1 reads SGHAT; CDR2 reads FQNNGV.

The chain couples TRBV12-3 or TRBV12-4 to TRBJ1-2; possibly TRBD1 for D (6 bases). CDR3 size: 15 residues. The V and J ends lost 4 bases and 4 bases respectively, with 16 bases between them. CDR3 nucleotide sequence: TGTGCCAGCAGTTCCACAGGGACCTCTGGCTATGGCTACACCTTC. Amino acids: CASSSTGTSGYGYTF.

The CDR3 DNA reads as TGTGCCAGCAGCCACGGGCAGCGGGGAAACATTCAGTACTTC. Translated, it gives CASSHGQRGNIQYF. The chain is built from TRBV7-9 and TRBJ2-4, with TRBD2 matching 7 bases. This CDR3 spans 14 amino acids. With 5 bases clipped from V and 6 bases from J, the junction kept 7 bases outside the gene matches. The germline V gene has CDR1 SEHNR and CDR2 FQNEAQ (reference sequence).

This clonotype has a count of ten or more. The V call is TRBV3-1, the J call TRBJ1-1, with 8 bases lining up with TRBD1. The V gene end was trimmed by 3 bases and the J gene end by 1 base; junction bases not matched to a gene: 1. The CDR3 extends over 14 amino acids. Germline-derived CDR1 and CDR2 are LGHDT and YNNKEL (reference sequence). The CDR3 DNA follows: TGTGCCAGCAGCCAGGGGACAGGGAACACTGAAGCTTTCTTT. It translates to CASSQGTGNTEAFF.

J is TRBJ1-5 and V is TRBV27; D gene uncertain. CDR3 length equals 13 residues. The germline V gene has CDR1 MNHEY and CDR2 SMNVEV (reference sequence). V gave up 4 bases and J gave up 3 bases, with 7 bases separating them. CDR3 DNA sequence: TGTGCCAGCAGTTACAGCGCCAATCAGCCCCAGCATTTT. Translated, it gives CASSYSANQPQHF.

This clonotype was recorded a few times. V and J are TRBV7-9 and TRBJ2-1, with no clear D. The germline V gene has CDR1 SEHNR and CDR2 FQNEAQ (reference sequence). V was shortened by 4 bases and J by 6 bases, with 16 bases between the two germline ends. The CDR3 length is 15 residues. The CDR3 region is CASSSPVGLTNEQFF. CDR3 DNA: TGTGCCAGCAGCTCCCCCGTGGGGTTAACCAATGAGCAGTTCTTC.